These 32 T cell receptor beta chains originate from one sample sequenced in a study of radiation and T cells in renal cell carcinoma. TCRdb keeps only in-frame clones here, not all; method: immunoSEQ multiplex PCR. The sample yields about 130,000 clones, 82% seen once. Described time point: baseline pretreatment blood. Documented treatment: 15 Gy SBRT to primary tumor, nephrectomy 4 weeks later. The source was blood, collected from a patient whose treatment included radiotherapy and nephrectomy. The receptor source for this set is a woman aged 55-69 years with renal cell carcinoma.

This clone showed up just a few times. This sequence joins TRBV6-1 and TRBJ2-1; D assignment may be TRBD1 or TRBD2 (5 bases each). The germline V gene encodes CDR1 MNHNS and CDR2 SASEGT. V was clipped by 1 base and J by 5 bases, with 9 bases between them. The CDR3 runs to 14 residues. For the CDR3, the DNA is TGTGCCAGCAGTGAAGGGGTGGGGGACAATGAGCAGTTCTTC. Translating it yields CASSEGVGDNEQFF.

The chain is built from TRBV7-2 and TRBJ2-3; 8 bases line up with TRBD1. The CDR3 has 17 amino acids. V dropped 5 bases and J dropped 2; count of bases not matched to a gene: 12. Looked up from germline, CDR1 is SGHTA and CDR2 is FQGNSA. CDR3 DNA: TGTGCCAGCAGCCCTACCGGACAGGGTGTCTCCACAGATACGCAGTATTTT. It specifies CASSPTGQGVSTDTQYF.

The chain uses TRBV11-2 and TRBJ1-2, with TRBD1 as a possible D gene (5 bases). CDR1 and CDR2 from the germline V gene are SGHAT and FQNNGV. Trimming stripped 3 bases from V and 7 bases from J, with 18 bases between. This CDR3 has 15 residues. CDR3 sequence reads: CASSFPGAGSGGYTF. In DNA form, the CDR3 reads TGTGCCAGCAGCTTCCCCGGGGCAGGGTCCGGTGGCTACACCTTC. The entire variable domain, with the rest obtained from reference TRBV11-2 and TRBJ1-2, is as follows: EAGVAQSPRYKIIEKRQSVAFWCNPISGHATLYWYQQILGQGPKLLIQFQNNGVVDDSQLPKDRFSAERLKGVDSTLKIQPAKLEDSAVYLCASSFPGAGSGGYTFGSGTRLTVV.

The CDR3 DNA reads as TGCGCCAGCAGCTTGGCGATTACCGGGGAGCTGTTTTTT. This encodes CASSLAITGELFF. V and J are TRBV5-1 and TRBJ2-2, with D uncertain. There are 13 residues in the CDR3. V shed 0 bases and J shed 5 bases, with 5 bases lying between them. The germline V gene has CDR1 SGHRS and CDR2 YFSETQ.

The rearrangement links TRBV5-6 to TRBJ2-2, with D possibly matching TRBD1 (5 bases). With 4 bases removed from V and 4 bases from J, the gap between germline ends came to 11 bases. CDR1 and CDR2 from the germline V gene are SGHDT and YYEEEE. The CDR3 has 14 residues. In DNA form, the CDR3 reads TGTGCCAGCAGCAACTCAGGGTCCACCGGGGAGCTGTTTTTT. It specifies CASSNSGSTGELFF.

This clone was observed once. The chain links TRBV27 to TRBJ2-7, with D unresolved. The V gene's germline CDR1 is MNHEY and CDR2 SMNVEV (reference sequence). The CDR3 consists of 12 residues. V dropped 6 bases and J dropped 5 bases, with 11 bases sitting between them. The CDR3 sequence: CASSEGGHEQYF. In DNA, the CDR3 is TGTGCCAGCAGCGAAGGTGGCCACGAGCAGTACTTC.

This rearrangement joins TRBV7-9 to TRBJ2-2; D may be TRBD1 (6 bases). CDR3 length equals 15 residues. Trimming took off 5 bases at V and 2 bases at J, with 12 bases between the two ends. Germline V gives CDR1 SEHNR, CDR2 FQNEAQ (reference sequence). The CDR3 here is CASSRTGTNTGELFF. The CDR3, as DNA: TGTGCCAGCAGCCGAACAGGGACAAACACCGGGGAGCTGTTTTTT. The whole variable domain, remainder taken from reference TRBV7-9 and TRBJ2-2, is DTGVSQNPRHKITKRGQNVTFRCDPISEHNRLYWYRQTLGQGPEFLTYFQNEAQLEKSRLLSDRFSAERPKGSFSTLEIQRTEQGDSAMYLCASSRTGTNTGELFFGEGSRLTVL.

V is TRBV4-3 and J is TRBJ2-7; TRBD2 matches at 7 bases. V was clipped by 0 bases and J by 6 bases; unmatched bases: 5. The CDR3 runs 14 residues. In germline, CDR1 is LGHNA, CDR2 YSLEER. CDR3 sequence (DNA): TGCGCCAGCAGCCAAGATAAGGGGACTACCGAGCAGTACTTC. Translation: CASSQDKGTTEQYF.

V gene TRBV19 combines with J gene TRBJ2-7; D is undetermined. In germline, CDR1 is LNHDA, CDR2 SQIVND (reference sequence). The CDR3 is 14 amino acids. V was clipped by 9 bases and J by 0 bases, with 15 bases between them. CDR3 loop: CARSLLTSSYEQYF. CDR3 DNA sequence: TGTGCCAGAAGCCTACTGACCAGCTCCTACGAGCAGTACTTC. Variable domain in full (rest from reference TRBV19 and TRBJ2-7): DGGITQSPKYLFRKEGQNVTLSCEQNLNHDAMYWYRQDPGQGLRLIYYSQIVNDFQKGDIAEGYSVSREKKESFPLTVTSAQKNPTAFYLCARSLLTSSYEQYFGPGTRLTVT.

This chain connects TRBV28 to TRBJ2-4; D may be TRBD2 (6 bases). The germline CDR1 and CDR2 sequences are MDHEN and SYDVKM. CDR3 length: 14 residues. V lost 3 bases and J 5 bases, leaving 11 bases between the germline ends. This chain's CDR3 is CASSLPGVENIQYF. The CDR3 DNA reads as TGTGCCAGCAGTTTGCCGGGGGTGGAAAACATTCAGTACTTC.

The CDR3 reads CASSGDSGSSYEQYF. DNA for the CDR3: TGTGCCAGCAGCGGTGATTCGGGGAGCTCCTACGAGCAGTACTTC. The rearrangement links TRBV11-3 to TRBJ2-7; D is perhaps TRBD2 (5 bases). Looked up from germline, CDR1 is SGHNT and CDR2 is YENEEA. Trimming cost V 5 bases and J 0 bases, with 14 bases left between them. This CDR3 comprises 15 residues.

This clone was seen a handful of times. The gene calls are TRBV5-1 and TRBJ1-1; 10 bases map to TRBD1. Trimming took 4 bases from V and 11 from J; bases not matched to a gene: 5. The length of the CDR3 is 12 residues. Germline V CDR1 and CDR2: SGHRS, YFSETQ. The CDR3 region is CASSNDRGLAFF. CDR3 DNA sequence: TGCGCCAGCAGCAACGACAGGGGGCTCGCTTTCTTT.

The rearrangement links TRBV28 to TRBJ1-5; D is unclear. V lost 8 bases, J lost 2 bases, and 16 bases lay in between. Germline values: CDR1 MDHEN, CDR2 SYDVKM. The CDR3 length is 15 residues. The CDR3 loop is CASRLIGLRNQPQHF. In nucleotides, the CDR3 is TGTGCCAGCCGCCTGATAGGGTTACGCAATCAGCCCCAGCATTTT.

This sequence joins TRBV2 and TRBJ1-2; the D gene is possibly TRBD1 (6 bases). From germline, CDR1 is SNHLY and CDR2 FYNNEI. The CDR3 is made up of 11 amino acids. V was trimmed by 1 base and J by 11 bases, leaving 8 bases between them. Here the CDR3 reads CASSEGTAYTF. For the CDR3, the DNA is TGTGCCAGCAGTGAAGGGACAGCATACACCTTC. Based on the CDR3 plus reference TRBV2 and TRBJ1-2, the full variable domain is EPEVTQTPSHQVTQMGQEVILRCVPISNHLYFYWYRQILGQKVEFLVSFYNNEISEKSEIFDDQFSVERPDGSNFTLKIRSTKLEDSAMYFCASSEGTAYTFGSGTRLTVV.

The V call is TRBV21-1, the J call TRBJ2-5; the tabulated D call, TRBD1, remains unverified against the DNA. TRBV21-1 is marked as a pseudogene. The CDR3 consists of 10 residues. CDR3 nucleotides: TGTGGACAGGGTAGGGAGACCCAGTACTTC. It is translated as CGQGRETQYF.

The V and J genes are TRBV29-1 and TRBJ1-1; 8 bases agree with TRBD1. The germline V gene has CDR1 SQVTM and CDR2 ANQGSEA. This CDR3 contains 13 residues. Written as DNA, the CDR3 is TGCAGTAGCCAGGGGGCGAGAAACACTGAAGCTTTCTTT. This gives the protein CSSQGARNTEAFF.

The chain employs TRBV5-1 and TRBJ1-5; D may be TRBD1 (5 bases). Trimming pared 0 bases from V and 4 bases from J, leaving 8 bases between. Germline values: CDR1 SGHRS, CDR2 YFSETQ. The CDR3 spans 14 residues. The CDR3 region is CASSLGPGNQPQHF. In DNA, the CDR3 is TGCGCCAGCAGCTTGGGTCCAGGGAATCAGCCCCAGCATTTT. Drawing the rest from reference TRBV5-1 and TRBJ1-5, the complete variable domain is KAGVTQTPRYLIKTRGQQVTLSCSPISGHRSVSWYQQTPGQGLQFLFEYFSETQRNKGNFPGRFSGRQFSNSRSEMNVSTLELGDSALYLCASSLGPGNQPQHFGDGTRLSIL.

The V gene is TRBV5-1, the J gene TRBJ1-3, with TRBD1 matching 8 bases. CDR1 is SGHRS, CDR2 YFSETQ, per germline. The CDR3 has 15 amino acids. J lost 6 bases, V lost 3 bases, and 8 bases had no gene match. CDR3 DNA sequence: TGCGCCAGCAGCTCCGGACAGGGAGAAATAAACACCATATATTTT. Protein: CASSSGQGEINTIYF.

CDR3 bases: TGTGCCAGCAGTCCCGGGACAGGGGACTATGGCTACACCTTC. It translates to CASSPGTGDYGYTF. The chain recombines TRBV28 with TRBJ1-2; 10 nucleotides agree with TRBD1. The V gene's germline CDR1 is MDHEN and CDR2 SYDVKM. The CDR3 is 14 residues long. V was pared by 5 bases and J by 3 bases, with 3 bases of the junction left unmatched.

The chain has TRBV18 and TRBJ1-2, with D tentatively TRBD1 (5 bases). The CDR3 length is 15 residues. Trimming pared 5 bases from V and 0 bases from J, leaving 13 bases between. Per germline, CDR1 KGHSH and CDR2 LQKENI. The CDR3 DNA reads TGTGCCAGCTCAGCCTCGGAGGGGACTAACTATGGCTACACCTTC. This gives the protein CASSASEGTNYGYTF.

This chain joins TRBV20-1 and TRBJ1-1; 8 positions match TRBD1. Germline CDR1 DFQATT, CDR2 SNEGSKA (reference sequence). The CDR3 runs 11 residues. V shed 6 bases and J 11 bases; nucleotides not matched to a gene: 8. CDR3 residues: CSATGGGEAFF. CDR3 sequence (DNA): TGCAGTGCCACAGGGGGGGGAGAGGCTTTCTTT.

The V and J genes are TRBV27 and TRBJ2-1, with 7 bases matching TRBD2. J was trimmed by 0 bases and V by 3 bases; bases with no gene match: 8. Germline V gives CDR1 MNHEY, CDR2 SMNVEV (reference sequence). The CDR3 has 17 amino acids. The CDR3 region has the DNA TGTGCCAGCAGTTTGCTAGCGGTCCAGAGCTCCTACAATGAGCAGTTCTTC. Its translation is CASSLLAVQSSYNEQFF.

This chain connects TRBV4-1 to TRBJ1-2; D gene unclear. V was pared by 1 base and J by 1 base, with 7 bases between. The germline V gene has CDR1 MGHRA and CDR2 YSYEKL. This CDR3 is built from 14 residues. The CDR3 sequence: CASSQASLNYGYTF. Written as DNA, the CDR3 is TGCGCCAGCAGCCAAGCGTCCCTTAACTATGGCTACACCTTC.

The V call is TRBV7-9, the J call TRBJ1-4; TRBD1 aligns across 10 bases. CDR3 length: 16 residues. Trimming removed 6 bases from V and 4 bases from J; junction bases left unmatched: 8. Germline V gene lookup returns CDR1 SEHNR and CDR2 FQNEAQ (reference sequence). CDR3: CASSWDRGTYNEKLFF. The CDR3, as DNA: TGTGCCAGCAGTTGGGACAGGGGAACCTATAATGAAAAACTGTTTTTT.

To note about this clone: Other nucleotide sequences from this sample produce the same CDR3. V and J are TRBV19 and TRBJ1-5, with 12 bases matching TRBD1. CDR1 and CDR2 (germline): LNHDA, SQIVND (reference sequence). V shed 8 bases and J 7 bases; nucleotides not matched to a gene: 9. The CDR3 has 15 residues. CDR3 loop: CASSTGTGGRQPQHF. The CDR3 DNA follows: TGTGCCAGTTCTACCGGGACAGGGGGCAGGCAGCCCCAGCATTTT.

The chain employs TRBV30 and TRBJ2-5; D is uncertain. V dropped 3 bases and J dropped 9 bases, with 14 bases sitting between them. The CDR3 runs to 12 residues. In germline, CDR1 is GTSNPN, CDR2 SVGIG (reference sequence). The CDR3 DNA reads TGTGCCTGGAGGGTGATCGCCGAGTCCCAGTACTTC. Translation gives CAWRVIAESQYF.

The rearrangement links TRBV4-2 to TRBJ2-3, with TRBD2 identical over 11 bases. The germline CDR1 and CDR2 sequences are LGHNA and YNFKEQ. Trimming at V came to 5 bases and at J to 5 bases, leaving 12 bases not matched to a gene. This CDR3 spans 17 amino acids. The CDR3 DNA follows: TGTGCCAGCAGCTCCCGACTAGCGGGGACGGTCGGAGATACGCAGTATTTT. This translates into CASSSRLAGTVGDTQYF.

This clone was observed a single time. The J gene is TRBJ1-5, the V gene TRBV6-1; maybe TRBD1 (6 bases). Germline CDR1 reads MNHNS; CDR2 reads SASEGT. The ends were cut back, 4 bases at V and 10 bases at J, with 17 bases in the middle. The CDR3 loop spans 14 amino acids. CDR3 sequence reads: CASSVFSQGSPQHF. CDR3 in DNA: TGTGCCAGCAGTGTCTTCTCACAGGGTTCCCCCCAGCATTTT.

The chain links TRBV28 to TRBJ1-5; possibly TRBD1 for D (6 bases). This CDR3 is 14 amino acids long. Trimming stripped 6 bases from V and 6 bases from J, with 15 bases between. CDR1 MDHEN and CDR2 SYDVKM come from the germline V gene. The CDR3 bases are TGTGCCAGCAGCCGGACAGTCTTGAGTCAGCCCCAGCATTTT. Protein sequence: CASSRTVLSQPQHF.

J is TRBJ1-1 and V is TRBV5-1; no definite D call. This CDR3 spans 14 amino acids. V was cut by 4 bases and J by 5 bases, with 15 bases left in between. Germline CDR1 SGHRS, CDR2 YFSETQ. The CDR3 spells CASSGSRAGTEAFF. For the CDR3, the DNA is TGCGCCAGCAGCGGGTCCCGGGCTGGTACTGAAGCTTTCTTT. Combining the CDR3 with reference TRBV5-1 and TRBJ1-1 gives the whole variable domain KAGVTQTPRYLIKTRGQQVTLSCSPISGHRSVSWYQQTPGQGLQFLFEYFSETQRNKGNFPGRFSGRQFSNSRSEMNVSTLELGDSALYLCASSGSRAGTEAFFGQGTRLTVV.

Only a few counts were recorded for this clone. The genes are TRBV5-1 and TRBJ2-3, with D possibly matching TRBD1 (5 bases). CDR1 is SGHRS, CDR2 YFSETQ, per germline. This CDR3 is 14 amino acids long. V dropped 2 bases and J dropped 2 bases, with 9 bases sitting between them. As DNA, the CDR3 is TGCGCCAGCAGCTTATCAGGGATCACAGATACGCAGTATTTT. This translates into CASSLSGITDTQYF.

V usage is TRBV28 and J usage is TRBJ1-2; possibly TRBD1 for D (5 bases). V was pared by 5 bases and J by 2 bases, with 18 bases between. CDR3 length equals 16 residues. Germline V gene lookup returns CDR1 MDHEN and CDR2 SYDVKM. CDR3 nucleotide sequence: TGTGCCAGCAGTCCGGGACGTACTTACCTCAACTATGGCTACACCTTC. Its protein is CASSPGRTYLNYGYTF.